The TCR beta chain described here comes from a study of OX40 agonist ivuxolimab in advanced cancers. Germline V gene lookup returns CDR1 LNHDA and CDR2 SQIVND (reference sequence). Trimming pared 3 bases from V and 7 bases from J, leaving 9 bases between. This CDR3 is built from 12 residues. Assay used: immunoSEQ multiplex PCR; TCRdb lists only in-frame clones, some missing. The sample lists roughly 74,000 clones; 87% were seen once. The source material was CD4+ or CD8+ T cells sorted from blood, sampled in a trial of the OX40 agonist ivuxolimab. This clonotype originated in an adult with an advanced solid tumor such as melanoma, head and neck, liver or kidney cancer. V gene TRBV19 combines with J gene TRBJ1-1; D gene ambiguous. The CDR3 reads CASSIVPREAFF. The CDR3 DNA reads TGTGCCAGTAGTATTGTGCCGCGTGAAGCTTTCTTT. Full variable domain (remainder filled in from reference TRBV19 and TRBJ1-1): DGGITQSPKYLFRKEGQNVTLSCEQNLNHDAMYWYRQDPGQGLRLIYYSQIVNDFQKGDIAEGYSVSREKKESFPLTVTSAQKNPTAFYLCASSIVPREAFFGQGTRLTVV.